This T cell receptor beta chain was captured in a study of T cell repertoires in cytomegalovirus infection. Study-wide background: Evidence of both CMV infection and a matching HLA type came from public TCR beta signatures.

The CDR3 loop spans 15 amino acids. After removal of 3 bases from V and 4 bases from J, the junction contained 4 bases not matched to a gene. The germline V gene encodes CDR1 KGHDR and CDR2 SFDVKD. TCRdb processed the reads anew with MiXCR; each CDR3 protein has one entry. The sample shows more than 350,000 distinct CDR3 sequences, roughly 31% of them seen only once. V and J are TRBV24-1 and TRBJ2-3; 9 bases agree with TRBD1. The source material was PBMCs. The origin of this receptor is a human donor in good health (CMV status not recorded). Some clones in this sample may be carry-over from other donors' samples. CDR3 nucleotide sequence: TGTGCCACCAGTGATGCCGGACAGGGGTCAGATACGCAGTATTTT. Its protein is CATSDAGQGSDTQYF.